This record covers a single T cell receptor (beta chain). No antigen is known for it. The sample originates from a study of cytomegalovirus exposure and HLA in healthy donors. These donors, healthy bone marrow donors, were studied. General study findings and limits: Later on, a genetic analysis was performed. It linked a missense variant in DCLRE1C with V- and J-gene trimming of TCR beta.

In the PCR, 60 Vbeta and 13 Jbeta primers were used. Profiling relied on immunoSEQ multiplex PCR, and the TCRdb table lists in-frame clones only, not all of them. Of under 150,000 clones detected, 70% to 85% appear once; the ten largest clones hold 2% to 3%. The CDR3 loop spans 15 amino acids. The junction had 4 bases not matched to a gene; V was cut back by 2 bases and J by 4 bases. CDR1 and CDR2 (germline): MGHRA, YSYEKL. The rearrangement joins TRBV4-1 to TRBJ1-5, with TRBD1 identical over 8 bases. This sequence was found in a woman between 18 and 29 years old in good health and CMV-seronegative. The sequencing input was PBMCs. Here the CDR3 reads CASSQPRTGNQPQHF. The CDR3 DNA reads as TGCGCCAGCAGCCAACCAAGGACAGGGAATCAGCCCCAGCATTTT.